This T cell receptor beta chain originates from a study of radiation and T cells in renal cell carcinoma. Study overall: Nephrectomy followed 15 Gy stereotactic body radiation by 4 weeks.

This clone was detected only once. Looked up from germline, CDR1 is MNHEY and CDR2 is SVGAGI. The CDR3 sequence is 14 residues long. V trimming: 6 bases; J trimming: 0 bases; junction bases outside the gene matches: 3. The table came from immunoSEQ multiplex PCR; TCRdb's copy has only in-frame clones and leaves some out. The table lists 87,000 or so clones, 86% of them singletons. Indicated time point: baseline pretreatment blood. Treatment defined: 15 Gy SBRT to primary tumor, nephrectomy 4 weeks later. The origin of this receptor is a man aged 50-59 years with renal cell carcinoma. This chain joins TRBV6-5 and TRBJ2-7, with TRBD1 matching over 9 bases. This material consisted of blood, taken from a patient whose treatment included radiotherapy and nephrectomy. The DNA of the CDR3 is TGTGCCAGCAGGGGACAGGGCCGCTCCTACGAGCAGTACTTC. Its protein is CASRGQGRSYEQYF.